These T cell receptor beta chains were read from a single sample in a study of naive and memory T cell subsets. Using its own MiXCR run on the UMI-ligation and nested PCR reads, TCRdb lists one record per CDR3 protein. The table includes 90,000 to 120,000 distinct CDR3 sequences, around 13% detected once. Sequencing used naive CD8+ T cells from blood. The origin of the receptors is a human donor in good health. The CDR3 runs from the conserved cysteine through the conserved F or W. The order of the fields is V gene, clone size, J gene, D gene, CDR3 DNA, CDR3 protein. D genes are given only for firm matches. Size is stated for part of the rows, as once, few or many counts, or as a class when the clone is expanded.

>TRBV6-2/TRBV6-3|.|TRBJ1-1|.
TGTGCCAGCAGTTACTTACCCGACAGCACCCCAACTGAAGCTTTCTTT
CASSYLPDSTPTEAFF
>TRBV7-9|few|TRBJ2-7|.
TGTGCCAGCAGCTCACCTGGACGAACCGTCTACGAGCAGTACTTC
CASSSPGRTVYEQYF
>TRBV20-1|few|TRBJ1-2|.
TGCAGTGCTAGTGGACTTTACCCATATGGCTACACCTTC
CSASGLYPYGYTF
>TRBV4-3|.|TRBJ2-1|TRBD2
TGCGCCAGCAGCCAAGCGACTAGCGGGGGGCCGAGCTCCTACAATGAGCAGTTCTTC
CASSQATSGGPSSYNEQFF
>TRBV29-1|few|TRBJ2-1|TRBD2
TGCAGCGTGTCCAGGACTAGCGGCAATGAGCAGTTCTTC
CSVSRTSGNEQFF
>TRBV13|.|TRBJ2-1|.
TGTGCCAGCAACGAAGGCCGGGGATTATACAATGAGCAGTTCTTC
CASNEGRGLYNEQFF
>TRBV27|.|TRBJ2-7|TRBD2
TGTGCCAGCAGTTTACGGGGGGAGGTCTACGAGCAGTACTTC
CASSLRGEVYEQYF
>TRBV2|few|TRBJ1-3|.
TGTGCCAGCACCTTGGGAAACACCATATATTTT
CASTLGNTIYF
>TRBV7-6|many|TRBJ2-1|.
TGTGCCAGCAGCTTCCGGGACGGCGCCTACAATGAGCAGTTCTTC
CASSFRDGAYNEQFF
>TRBV13|.|TRBJ1-2|.
TGTGCCAGCAGCCCGGGGTGGGGGCTCAACTATGGCTACACCTTC
CASSPGWGLNYGYTF
>TRBV29-1|.|TRBJ2-6|.
TGCAGCGTTGAAGATGAGTGGATCAATGGGGCCAACGTCCTGACTTTC
CSVEDEWINGANVLTF
>TRBV12-3/TRBV12-4|many|TRBJ2-3|TRBD2
TGTGCCAGCAGTTTCCCCCGCGCGGGAGGGACAACTAGCACAGATACGCAGTATTTT
CASSFPRAGGTTSTDTQYF
>TRBV6-6|once|TRBJ1-4|.
TGTGCCACCCGAGGGGCAACTAATGAAAAACTGTTTTTT
CATRGATNEKLFF
>TRBV4-3|many|TRBJ1-3|TRBD1
TGCGCCAGCAGCCAAGGACAGGGCTCTGGAAACACCATATATTTT
CASSQGQGSGNTIYF
>TRBV6-5|.|TRBJ2-7|TRBD2
TGTGCCAGCAGTTACCGGCTAGCGGGATATGGGGGTGAGCAGTACTTC
CASSYRLAGYGGEQYF
>TRBV5-1|many|TRBJ1-1|.
TGCGCCAGCAGCCCCGCGGACACGCCGAACACTGAAGCTTTCTTT
CASSPADTPNTEAFF
>TRBV5-1|.|TRBJ2-1|.
TGCGCCAGCAGCCTAAACGACCACGCCAATGAGCAGTTCTTC
CASSLNDHANEQFF
>TRBV29-1|many|TRBJ2-1|TRBD1
TGCAGCGTTGGAGGGACAGGCCTTTTTTACAATGAGCAGTTCTTC
CSVGGTGLFYNEQFF
>TRBV29-1|many|TRBJ2-1|.
TGCAGCGTTGTCACCCGGGACTCTCAAGCTTACAATGAGCAGTTCTTC
CSVVTRDSQAYNEQFF
>TRBV4-2|few|TRBJ1-1|TRBD1
TGTGCCAGCAGCCAAGATGGGACAGTAAACACTGAAGCTTTCTTT
CASSQDGTVNTEAFF
>TRBV12-3/TRBV12-4|many|TRBJ2-2|.
TGTGCCAGCAGTTTCTTGGCCGGGGGCGACACCGGGGAGCTGTTTTTT
CASSFLAGGDTGELFF
>TRBV29-1|many|TRBJ2-1|.
TGCAGCGTTGAAGCCGGAATAAGTAATGAGCAGTTCTTC
CSVEAGISNEQFF
>TRBV7-8|few|TRBJ2-7|.
TGTGCCAGCAGCTCCGAAACGACCTACGAGCAGTACTTC
CASSSETTYEQYF
>TRBV27|.|TRBJ1-5|.
TGTGCCAGCAGTTTGCTGGGTTTTCGGGGACTAGGCAATCAGCCCCAGCATTTT
CASSLLGFRGLGNQPQHF
>TRBV12-3/TRBV12-4|many|TRBJ2-1|TRBD2
TGTGCCAGCAGTTCCGGGACTAGCGGGGTTCTAAGCTCCTACAATGAGCAGTTCTTC
CASSSGTSGVLSSYNEQFF
>TRBV10-3|.|TRBJ2-7|.
TGTGCCATCAGTGGGGGAGGTTACGAGCAGTACTTC
CAISGGGYEQYF
>TRBV12-3/TRBV12-4|.|TRBJ2-5|.
TGTGCCAGCAGTTGGGCCGGGCCTCAAGAGACCCAGTACTTC
CASSWAGPQETQYF
>TRBV4-1|.|TRBJ1-4|.
TGCGCCAGCAGCGGGTCCAGTGAGGTGTGGGCAACTAATGAAAAACTGTTTTTT
CASSGSSEVWATNEKLFF
>TRBV25-1|few|TRBJ1-1|.
TGTGCCAGCAGTGAAGGAACGGGCACTGAAGCTTTCTTT
CASSEGTGTEAFF
>TRBV12-3/TRBV12-4|.|TRBJ2-7|.
TGTGCCAGCACCACGGGACCGTTGAGCTCCTACGAGCAGTACTTC
CASTTGPLSSYEQYF
>TRBV7-9|.|TRBJ2-1|TRBD1
TGTGCCAGCAGGCCGGACAGGGGTAAAAATGAGCAGTTCTTC
CASRPDRGKNEQFF
>TRBV19|few|TRBJ2-7|.
TGTGCCAGTAGTATCGGGACGCCCTCCTACGAGCAGTACTTC
CASSIGTPSYEQYF
>TRBV29-1|many|TRBJ2-1|.
TGCAGCGTGGCGTGGCAGGCTACCAATGAGCAGTTCTTC
CSVAWQATNEQFF
>TRBV10-2|few|TRBJ2-2|.
TGCGCCAGCAGTACGTCAAGGGGACCTTACACCGGGGAGCTGTTTTTT
CASSTSRGPYTGELFF
>TRBV28|.|TRBJ2-7|TRBD1
TGTGCCAGCAGTTTGACAGGGTTAACCTACGAGCAGTACTTC
CASSLTGLTYEQYF
>TRBV4-1|.|TRBJ2-3|.
TGCGCCAGCAGCCAACCATTGGGCGCGGGGACCACAGATACGCAGTATTTT
CASSQPLGAGTTDTQYF
>TRBV6-5|.|TRBJ2-7|.
TGTGCCAGCAGTTTAAGAGGTGGGGACGAGCAGTACTTC
CASSLRGGDEQYF
>TRBV9|.|TRBJ2-7|.
TGTGCCAGCAGCCCCGGCGGTATGCTTTTCAACGAGCAGTACTTC
CASSPGGMLFNEQYF
>TRBV12-3/TRBV12-4|.|TRBJ2-1|.
TGTGCCAGCAGTTCCGACAAGGGAGCGCCGATAGGTAATGAGCAGTTCTTC
CASSSDKGAPIGNEQFF
>TRBV4-3|few|TRBJ1-2|TRBD1
TGCGCCAGCAGCCACGGGACAGGGGAAACGCATGGCTACACCTTC
CASSHGTGETHGYTF
>TRBV25-1|.|TRBJ2-1|TRBD2
TGTGCCAGCACTAGCGGGAGGTGGGGCAATGAGCAGTTCTTC
CASTSGRWGNEQFF
>TRBV7-9|.|TRBJ2-3|TRBD1
TGTGCCAGCAGCCAGAATACCGGGACAGGGCTGACAGATACGCAGTATTTT
CASSQNTGTGLTDTQYF
>TRBV4-2|.|TRBJ2-7|TRBD1
TGTGCCAGTAGCCCAACGACAGGGAGTTCCTACGAGCAGTACTTC
CASSPTTGSSYEQYF
>TRBV11-2|many|TRBJ2-5|.
TGTGCCAGCAGCGCCATTACTAGGATGGAGACCCAGTACTTC
CASSAITRMETQYF